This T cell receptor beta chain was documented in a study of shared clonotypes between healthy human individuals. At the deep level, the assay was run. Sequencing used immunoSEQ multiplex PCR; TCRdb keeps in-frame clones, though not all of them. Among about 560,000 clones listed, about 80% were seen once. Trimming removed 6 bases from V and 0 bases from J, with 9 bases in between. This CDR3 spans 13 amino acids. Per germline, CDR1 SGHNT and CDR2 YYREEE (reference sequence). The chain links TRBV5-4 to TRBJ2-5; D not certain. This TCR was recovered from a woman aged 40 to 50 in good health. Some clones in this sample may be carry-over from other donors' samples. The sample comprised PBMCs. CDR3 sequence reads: CASKPRDQETQYF. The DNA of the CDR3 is TGTGCCAGCAAACCCCGGGACCAAGAGACCCAGTACTTC.